These T cell receptor beta chains were read from a single sample in a study of human T cells and chemical hapten exposure. TCRdb itself ran the RACE reads through MiXCR, one entry per CDR3 protein. The sample lists some 110,000 distinct CDR3 sequences, 30% to 35% occurring once. The sequencing here drew on whole blood, taken in connection with sensitization to the hapten diphenylcyclopropenone (DPC). The source of these receptors is a man in his forties or fifties with alopecia areata. Some clones in this sample may be carry-over from other donors' samples. The CDR3 runs from the conserved cysteine through the conserved F or W. A D gene is named only where the DNA matches it firmly. For some rows the clone size is stated as once, few or many, or as a class when expanded; others skip it.

v_gene: TRBV12-3/TRBV12-4
j_gene: TRBJ2-3
abundance: -
d_gene: -
CDR3nt: TGTGCCAGCGTTTTACGGGACACAGATACGCAGTATTTT
CDR3aa: CASVLRDTDTQYF

v_gene: TRBV18
j_gene: TRBJ1-2
abundance: -
d_gene: -
CDR3nt: TGTGCCAGCTCACCAGGTGAGCAGTATGGCTACACCTTC
CDR3aa: CASSPGEQYGYTF

v_gene: TRBV12-3/TRBV12-4
j_gene: TRBJ2-7
abundance: -
d_gene: -
CDR3nt: TGTGCCAGCAGTTTTTCCGGATCTATCTACGAGCAGTACTTC
CDR3aa: CASSFSGSIYEQYF

v_gene: TRBV5-1
j_gene: TRBJ1-4
abundance: -
d_gene: TRBD1
CDR3nt: TGCGCCAGCAGGGACAGGGATGGTGAAAAACTGTTTTTT
CDR3aa: CASRDRDGEKLFF

v_gene: TRBV5-6
j_gene: TRBJ2-1
abundance: few
d_gene: TRBD2
CDR3nt: TGTGCCAGCAGCTTGTGGGGGACTAGCGGCTCCTACAATGAGCAGTTCTTC
CDR3aa: CASSLWGTSGSYNEQFF

v_gene: TRBV5-1
j_gene: TRBJ1-6
abundance: -
d_gene: TRBD1
CDR3nt: TGCGCCAGCAGCTTGGCAGGACAGGGTAATTCACCCCTCCACTTT
CDR3aa: CASSLAGQGNSPLHF

v_gene: TRBV20-1
j_gene: TRBJ2-5
abundance: -
d_gene: -
CDR3nt: TGCAGTGCTAGTATACAGGGGGGGGTTAAAGAGACCCAGTACTTC
CDR3aa: CSASIQGGVKETQYF

v_gene: TRBV20-1
j_gene: TRBJ1-3
abundance: -
d_gene: -
CDR3nt: TGCAGTGCTCTCCACCGTGAGGGAAACACCATATATTTT
CDR3aa: CSALHREGNTIYF

v_gene: TRBV10-1
j_gene: TRBJ2-3
abundance: -
d_gene: TRBD1
CDR3nt: TGCGCCATCGGGGACAGGAACACAGATACGCAGTATTTT
CDR3aa: CAIGDRNTDTQYF

v_gene: TRBV6-1
j_gene: TRBJ2-3
abundance: -
d_gene: TRBD2
CDR3nt: TGTGCCAGCAGTGTCTCAGCGGGAGGGCGTACAGATACGCAGTATTTT
CDR3aa: CASSVSAGGRTDTQYF

v_gene: TRBV6-5
j_gene: TRBJ2-3
abundance: -
d_gene: TRBD2
CDR3nt: TGTGCCAGCAGTTACGTCCGGGCGGGAGGGTCAGATACGCAGTATTTT
CDR3aa: CASSYVRAGGSDTQYF

v_gene: TRBV12-3/TRBV12-4
j_gene: TRBJ2-3
abundance: -
d_gene: -
CDR3nt: TGTGCCAGCAGTTTTGACCTACCTAGCACAGATACGCAGTATTTT
CDR3aa: CASSFDLPSTDTQYF

v_gene: TRBV4-2
j_gene: TRBJ1-1
abundance: -
d_gene: -
CDR3nt: TGTGCCAGCAGCCAAGAAGAGGGAGGCACTGAAGCTTTCTTT
CDR3aa: CASSQEEGGTEAFF

v_gene: TRBV7-9
j_gene: TRBJ2-7
abundance: -
d_gene: -
CDR3nt: TGTGCCAGCAGCTCTTCCGGGAGCTCCTACGAGCAGTACTTC
CDR3aa: CASSSSGSSYEQYF

v_gene: TRBV6-2/TRBV6-3
j_gene: TRBJ1-5
abundance: -
d_gene: -
CDR3nt: TGTGCCAGCAGTCACCAGGGGCAGCCCCAGCATTTT
CDR3aa: CASSHQGQPQHF

v_gene: TRBV20-1
j_gene: TRBJ2-1
abundance: few
d_gene: -
CDR3nt: TGCAGTGCTACGTGGCCGGGTGGGGGCTCCTACAATGAGCAGTTCTTC
CDR3aa: CSATWPGGGSYNEQFF

v_gene: TRBV29-1
j_gene: TRBJ2-5
abundance: many
d_gene: TRBD2
CDR3nt: TGCAGCGCCCCGTTGTTGGGGGGGGAGACCCAGTACTTC
CDR3aa: CSAPLLGGETQYF

v_gene: TRBV4-3
j_gene: TRBJ2-3
abundance: few
d_gene: -
CDR3nt: TGCGCCAGCAGCCGGGGTCTAGTTTCTGATACGCAGTATTTT
CDR3aa: CASSRGLVSDTQYF

v_gene: TRBV7-9
j_gene: TRBJ2-3
abundance: few
d_gene: -
CDR3nt: TGTGCCAGCAGTGGCAGGGTTACAGATACGCAGTATTTT
CDR3aa: CASSGRVTDTQYF

v_gene: TRBV29-1
j_gene: TRBJ1-4
abundance: few
d_gene: TRBD1
CDR3nt: TGCAGCGTCCTCCGGGACAGGGCTGATGAAAAACTGTTTTTT
CDR3aa: CSVLRDRADEKLFF

v_gene: TRBV12-3/TRBV12-4
j_gene: TRBJ1-5
abundance: -
d_gene: -
CDR3nt: TGTGCCAGCAGTAACCAAGGGGGGGCCTATAGCAATCAGCCCCAGCATTTT
CDR3aa: CASSNQGGAYSNQPQHF

v_gene: TRBV6-1
j_gene: TRBJ1-1
abundance: -
d_gene: -
CDR3nt: TGTGCCAGCAGTGAGCGTTTAAACACTGAAGCTTTCTTT
CDR3aa: CASSERLNTEAFF

v_gene: TRBV7-6
j_gene: TRBJ2-3
abundance: few
d_gene: TRBD2
CDR3nt: TGTGCCAGCAGCTTCAACCCCCGGACTAGCGGGAGTGGGGTCACAGATACGCAGTATTTT
CDR3aa: CASSFNPRTSGSGVTDTQYF